Below are 20 T cell receptor beta chains sequenced from a single sample in a study of T-cell reconstitution after alpha-beta-depleted transplantation in children. During its preparation, the TCRbeta library received unique molecular identifiers. TCRdb used MiXCR to reprocess the PCR reads, holding one entry per CDR3 protein. The table includes some 500,000 distinct CDR3 sequences, around 19% detected once. The sequencing used PBMCs from the stem cell graft donor, collected from the stem cell graft. These TCRs come from a human donor who donated a stem cell graft to a child with acute lymphoblastic leukemia.

This clonotype was counted at least ten times. V and J are TRBV27 and TRBJ2-7; D unclear. This CDR3 comprises 13 residues. The V end was cut by 0 bases, the J end by 0 bases, with 3 bases between. The germline gives CDR1 MNHEY, CDR2 SMNVEV (reference sequence). This chain's CDR3 is CASSLSPSYEQYF. DNA of the CDR3: TGTGCCAGCAGTTTATCCCCCTCCTACGAGCAGTACTTC.

The table lists this clonotype with a few counts. The chain has TRBV7-9 and TRBJ1-2; no reliable D call. The CDR3 extends over 10 amino acids. The V gene lost 8 bases and the J gene lost 6 bases, with 7 bases spanning the gap. Per the germline V gene, CDR1 is SEHNR and CDR2 is FQNEAQ (reference sequence). DNA for the CDR3: TGTGCCAGCGATGCCCATGGCTACACCTTC. Protein product: CASDAHGYTF.

The V call is TRBV12-3 or TRBV12-4, the J call TRBJ2-7; 7 nucleotides align to TRBD2. J gave up 1 base and V 5 bases, and 11 bases lay outside the gene matches. The CDR3 spans 16 residues. CDR3 loop: CASSPTLAELSYEQYF. CDR3 bases: TGTGCCAGCAGTCCGACCCTAGCGGAACTATCCTACGAGCAGTACTTC.

This clonotype was seen more than once but under ten times. The gene calls are TRBV7-2 and TRBJ2-1, with D hard to call. CDR1 is SGHTA and CDR2 is FQGNSA in the germline V gene. The CDR3 consists of 16 residues. V was trimmed by 1 base and J by 0 bases, leaving 10 bases between them. CDR3 in DNA: TGTGCCAGCAGCTTAGGGGGAACCAGCTCCTACAATGAGCAGTTCTTC. Translating it yields CASSLGGTSSYNEQFF.

This clonotype has a handful of counts. The J gene is TRBJ2-7, the V gene TRBV2; TRBD2 matches at 10 bases. CDR3 length: 15 amino acids. Germline V gene sequence: CDR1 SNHLY, CDR2 FYNNEI. V dropped 8 bases and J dropped 7; count of bases not matched to a gene: 14. This CDR3 is CASRYSGRQPREQYF. As DNA, the CDR3 is TGTGCCAGCCGTTATAGCGGGAGGCAGCCTCGGGAGCAGTACTTC.

The chain carries TRBV20-1 and TRBJ2-7; D is possibly TRBD2 (6 bases). Between the trimmed V and J ends, which lost 0 bases and 3 bases, there was a span of 18 bases. Germline V gene lookup returns CDR1 DFQATT and CDR2 SNEGSKA (reference sequence). The CDR3 sequence is 16 residues long. CDR3 in amino acids: CSARDGDRERYYEQYF. In DNA, the CDR3 is TGCAGTGCTAGAGATGGCGACCGGGAGCGATACTACGAGCAGTACTTC.

DNA for the CDR3: TGCGCCAGCAGCTTGGATCCCCAAGGGGCGCAGTATTTT. It codes for CASSLDPQGAQYF. The chain has TRBV5-1 and TRBJ2-3; a possible D gene is TRBD1 (5 bases). Germline CDR1 SGHRS, CDR2 YFSETQ. The CDR3 has 13 amino acids. Trimming removed 0 bases at V and 10 bases at J, with 12 bases between.

This clonotype has more than one count but fewer than ten. V usage is TRBV27 and J usage is TRBJ2-1, with 10 bases lining up with TRBD2. Unmatched junction bases numbered 7, after V lost 7 bases and J lost 4 bases. This CDR3 contains 15 residues. From germline, CDR1 is MNHEY and CDR2 SMNVEV (reference sequence). The CDR3: CASISLAGGYNEQFF. As DNA, the CDR3 is TGTGCCAGCATCTCCTTAGCGGGAGGTTACAATGAGCAGTTCTTC.

The chain combines TRBV10-1 with TRBJ2-7; D is unclear. The germline V gene has CDR1 WNHNN and CDR2 SYGVQD (reference sequence). V was cut by 0 bases and J by 0 bases, with 9 bases left in between. The CDR3 has 15 residues. CDR3 residues: CASSESTSSSYEQYF. In nucleotides, the CDR3 is TGCGCCAGCAGTGAGTCAACGTCTAGCTCCTACGAGCAGTACTTC.

The genes are TRBV7-9 and TRBJ1-1, with 9 bases aligning to TRBD1. This CDR3 spans 14 amino acids. V shed 5 bases, J shed 5 bases, and the junction held 6 bases outside the gene matches. Per germline, CDR1 SEHNR and CDR2 FQNEAQ (reference sequence). CDR3 sequence reads: CASSGTGRRTEAFF. In nucleotides, the CDR3 is TGTGCCAGCAGCGGGACAGGGAGGAGAACTGAAGCTTTCTTT.

This chain links TRBV20-1 with TRBJ2-7; 16 bases line up with TRBD2. CDR1 DFQATT and CDR2 SNEGSKA come from the germline V gene (reference sequence). This CDR3 has 17 amino acids. After removal of 3 bases from V and 2 bases from J, the junction contained 7 bases not matched to a gene. The CDR3 reads CSASPGGLAGGTYEQYF. CDR3 DNA: TGCAGTGCTAGCCCCGGGGGACTAGCGGGAGGGACCTACGAGCAGTACTTC.

The CDR3, as DNA: TGTGCCAGCAGCCAAGATGTGGGGGAGCTGTTTTTT. Translated, it gives CASSQDVGELFF. The chain is built from TRBV3-1 and TRBJ2-2; D not certain. The germline V gene encodes CDR1 LGHDT and CDR2 YNNKEL (reference sequence). CDR3 size: 12 residues. V gave up 0 bases and J gave up 8 bases, with 4 bases separating them.

This chain links TRBV29-1 with TRBJ1-1; a weak D match, TRBD1 (5 bases). The CDR3 is made up of 13 amino acids. V lost 5 bases and J 5 bases, leaving 15 bases between the germline ends. Germline V gene sequence: CDR1 SQVTM, CDR2 ANQGSEA. The CDR3 DNA sequence: TGCAGCGTTTGGGGGGTCGAGGCGACTGAAGCTTTCTTT. Translated, it gives CSVWGVEATEAFF.

The genes are TRBV12-3 or TRBV12-4 and TRBJ2-1; 11 positions agree with TRBD2. This CDR3 has 16 residues. V lost 1 base and J lost 6; bases outside the gene matches: 5. The CDR3 spells CASSLVLAGDANEQFF. CDR3 bases: TGTGCCAGCAGTTTAGTACTAGCGGGAGATGCCAATGAGCAGTTCTTC.

The chain links TRBV24-1 to TRBJ2-2, with 11 nucleotides matching TRBD2. The germline V gene encodes CDR1 KGHDR and CDR2 SFDVKD. The V and J ends lost 4 bases and 3 bases, in that order; junction bases with no gene match: 6. The CDR3 is 17 residues long. CDR3 in amino acids: CATSEGGTSGYTGELFF. The DNA of the CDR3 is TGTGCCACCAGTGAGGGGGGGACTAGCGGCTACACCGGGGAGCTGTTTTTT.

V is TRBV19 and J is TRBJ1-2, with 10 positions matching TRBD1. Trimming took 7 bases from V and 3 from J; bases not matched to a gene: 8. This CDR3 is 15 amino acids long. Germline CDR1 LNHDA, CDR2 SQIVND (reference sequence). The CDR3 loop reads CASNPGTGAYYGYTF. In DNA form, the CDR3 reads TGTGCCAGTAACCCCGGGACAGGGGCGTACTATGGCTACACCTTC.

This clonotype showed up just a few times. The CDR3 sequence is CASSPSGREGLDTQYF. Written as DNA, the CDR3 is TGTGCCAGCAGCCCCTCTGGGCGGGAGGGCCTAGATACGCAGTATTTT. The V gene is TRBV4-2, the J gene TRBJ2-3; TRBD2 agrees at 9 bases. V shed 4 bases and J 5 bases; nucleotides not matched to a gene: 10. CDR1 LGHNA and CDR2 YNFKEQ come from the germline V gene. This CDR3 comprises 16 residues.

This clonotype has only a few counts. The J gene is TRBJ2-1, the V gene TRBV27; a weak D match, TRBD1 (6 bases). V was clipped by 1 base and J by 4 bases, with 17 bases between them. Germline V gene data show CDR1 as MNHEY and CDR2 as SMNVEV (reference sequence). The CDR3 extends over 17 amino acids. The CDR3 sequence: CASSLYPQGSGYNEQFF. As DNA, the CDR3 is TGTGCCAGCAGTTTATACCCACAGGGAAGTGGGTACAATGAGCAGTTCTTC.

This clonotype was found a few times. This chain connects TRBV20-1 to TRBJ1-5; 11 nucleotides match TRBD1. This CDR3 region has 17 residues. Losses at the gene ends were 0 bases for V and 4 bases for J; bases not matched to a gene: 8. Germline CDR1 reads DFQATT; CDR2 reads SNEGSKA (reference sequence). The CDR3 coding sequence is TGCAGTGCTAGAGACGCTTGGACAGGGGGCCAAAATCAGCCCCAGCATTTT. As protein: CSARDAWTGGQNQPQHF.

The gene calls are TRBV27 and TRBJ1-5, with no clear D. Germline lookup yields CDR1 MNHEY and CDR2 SMNVEV (reference sequence). V dropped 3 bases and J dropped 3 bases, with 9 bases sitting between them. The CDR3 sequence is 14 residues long. Written as DNA, the CDR3 is TGTGCCAGCAGTTTCATGGGGTCCAATCAGCCCCAGCATTTT. Translating gives CASSFMGSNQPQHF.